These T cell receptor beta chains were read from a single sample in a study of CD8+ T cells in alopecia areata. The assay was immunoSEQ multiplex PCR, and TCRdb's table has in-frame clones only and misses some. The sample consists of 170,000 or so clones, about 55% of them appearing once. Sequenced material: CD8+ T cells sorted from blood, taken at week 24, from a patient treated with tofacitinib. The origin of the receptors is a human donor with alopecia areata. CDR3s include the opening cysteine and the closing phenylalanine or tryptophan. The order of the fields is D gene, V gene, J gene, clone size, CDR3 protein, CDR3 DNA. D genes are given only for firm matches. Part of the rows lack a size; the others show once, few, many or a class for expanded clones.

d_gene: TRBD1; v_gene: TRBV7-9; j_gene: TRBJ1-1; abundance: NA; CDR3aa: CASSETGVDTEAFF; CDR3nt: TGTGCCAGCAGCGAAACAGGGGTCGACACTGAAGCTTTCTTT
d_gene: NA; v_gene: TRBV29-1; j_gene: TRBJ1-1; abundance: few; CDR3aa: CSTRGGGQVGTEAFF; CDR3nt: TGCAGCACCCGCGGCGGGGGTCAGGTGGGCACTGAAGCTTTCTTT
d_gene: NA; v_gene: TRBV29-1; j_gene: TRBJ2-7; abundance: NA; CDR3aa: CSVRTTYEQYF; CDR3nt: TGCAGCGTCAGGACAACGTACGAGCAGTACTTC
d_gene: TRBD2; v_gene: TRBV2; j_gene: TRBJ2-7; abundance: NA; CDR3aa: CASSDGGVAYEQYF; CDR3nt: TGTGCCAGCAGTGATGGGGGGGTCGCCTACGAGCAGTACTTC
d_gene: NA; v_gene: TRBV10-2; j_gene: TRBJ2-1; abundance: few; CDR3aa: CASSGGERIDEQFF; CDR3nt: TGCGCCAGCAGTGGAGGGGAGAGAATCGATGAGCAGTTCTTC
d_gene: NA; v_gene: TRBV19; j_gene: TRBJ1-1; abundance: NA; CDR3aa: CASSIAARGTEAFF; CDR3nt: TGTGCCAGTAGTATAGCTGCGAGAGGAACTGAAGCTTTCTTT
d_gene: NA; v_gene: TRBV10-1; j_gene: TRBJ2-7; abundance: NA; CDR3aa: CASSVQGGEQYF; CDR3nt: TGCGCCAGCAGTGTGCAGGGTGGCGAGCAGTACTTC
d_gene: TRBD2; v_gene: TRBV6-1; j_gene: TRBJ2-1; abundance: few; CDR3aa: CASSERWRGISYNEQFF; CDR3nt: TGTGCCAGCAGTGAACGATGGCGGGGGATCTCCTACAATGAGCAGTTCTTC
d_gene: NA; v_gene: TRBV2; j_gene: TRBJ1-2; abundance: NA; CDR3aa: CASSDLYNSNYGYTF; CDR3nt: TGTGCCAGCAGTGATTTGTACAACTCGAACTATGGCTACACCTTC
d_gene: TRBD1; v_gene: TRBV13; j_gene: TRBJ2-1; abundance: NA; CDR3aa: CASSHPGQGRTEQFF; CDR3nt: TGTGCCAGCAGCCATCCGGGACAGGGTCGTACTGAGCAGTTCTTC
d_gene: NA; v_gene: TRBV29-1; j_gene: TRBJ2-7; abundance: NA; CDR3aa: CSVSWTASYEQYF; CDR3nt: TGCAGCGTTAGTTGGACAGCTAGCTACGAGCAGTACTTC
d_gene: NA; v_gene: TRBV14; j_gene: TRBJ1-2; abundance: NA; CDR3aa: CASSQVRDTERYYGYTF; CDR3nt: TGTGCCAGCAGCCAAGTCCGGGACACCGAGCGGTACTATGGCTACACCTTC
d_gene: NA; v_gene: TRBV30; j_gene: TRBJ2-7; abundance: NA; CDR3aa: CAWSVSSYEQYF; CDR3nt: TGTGCCTGGAGTGTATCTAGCTACGAGCAGTACTTC
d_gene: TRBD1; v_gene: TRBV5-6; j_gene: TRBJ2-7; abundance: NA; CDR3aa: CASSMTGGQYEQYF; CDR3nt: TGTGCCAGCAGCATGACAGGGGGCCAATACGAGCAGTACTTC
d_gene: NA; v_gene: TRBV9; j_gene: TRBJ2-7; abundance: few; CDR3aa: CASSPSNPYEQYF; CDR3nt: TGTGCCAGCAGCCCCTCCAACCCCTACGAGCAGTACTTC
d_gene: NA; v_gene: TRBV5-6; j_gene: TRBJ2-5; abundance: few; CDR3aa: CASRAGQKETQYF; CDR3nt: TGTGCCAGCCGGGCGGGACAGAAAGAGACCCAGTACTTC